Here is one TCR beta chain with its context. The data are from a study of blood T cell repertoires in COVID-19. Study-wide context: Researchers got acute and convalescent COVID-19 samples from the United States, Italy and Spain.

Sequencing was performed with immunoSEQ multiplex PCR; in TCRdb, only in-frame clones are kept and a portion is missing. The top ten hold roughly 14% of the sample, which has about 90,000 clones, approximately 75% seen once. The V gene lost 6 bases and the J gene lost 6 bases, with 10 bases spanning the gap. There are 12 residues in the CDR3. CDR1 is SNHLY and CDR2 is FYNNEI in the germline V gene. The V gene is TRBV2, the J gene TRBJ2-3; D unresolved. This clonotype originated in a woman at least 80 years old with acute or convalescent COVID-19. The material sequenced was peripheral blood. The CDR3 region is CASSPAADTQYF. The CDR3 region has the DNA TGTGCCAGCAGCCCAGCAGCGGATACGCAGTATTTT.